The TCR beta chain under discussion was sequenced for a study of CD8 T cells in Susac syndrome. Germline V gene lookup returns CDR1 SGHRS and CDR2 YFSETQ. The length of the CDR3 is 17 residues. J was trimmed by 1 base and V by 3 bases; bases with no gene match: 5. The patients with Susac syndrome satisfied recently defined diagnostic criteria for either definite or probable disease. TEMRA cells were FACS-enriched, while CD8+ and CD4+ T cells were negatively isolated. Reverse transcription of roughly 0.5 to 1 ug RNA used random hexamers. Across 54 Vbeta and 13 Jbeta, TCR beta CDR3 was amplified with immunoSEQ multiplex PCR. TCRdb passed the immunoSEQ multiplex PCR reads through MiXCR, listing each CDR3 protein once. The sample shows roughly 200,000 distinct CDR3 sequences, about 95% of them seen only once.

The rearrangement joins TRBV5-1 to TRBJ2-5; 14 positions agree with TRBD2. Sequencing was carried out using CD4+ T cells from PBMCs. The clonotype was recovered from a human donor with Susac syndrome. The CDR3 loop reads CASSSPGLAGAQETQYF. CDR3 in DNA: TGCGCCAGCAGCTCCCCGGGACTAGCGGGGGCCCAAGAGACCCAGTACTTC.